Listed here is a single T cell receptor (beta chain). Its antigen is not known. The protocol was immunoSEQ multiplex PCR, while the TCRdb copy is restricted to in-frame clones and leaves out a portion. The table lists 20,000 or so clones, roughly 80% of them singletons, with more than 3% in the top ten. This specimen belongs to a study of chemoradiotherapy in HPV16-positive cancers. Study-level information: Functional T-cell assays on a couple of HPV16-positive patients' cells defined candidate HPV-specific clones and common TCR motifs.

This CDR3 contains 16 residues. Germline V CDR1 and CDR2: MNHNS, SASEGT. V lost 2 bases and J lost 2; bases outside the gene matches: 8. Study-level points and caveats: Better recurrence-free survival went with HPV-responsive T-cell expansion in HPV16-positive patients.

The material was blood, obtained from a patient who underwent chemoradiotherapy. This receptor was identified in a human donor with HPV-associated anogenital cancer. The chain recombines TRBV6-1 with TRBJ2-5; 7 nucleotides agree with TRBD1. The CDR3 protein is CASSETILGQQETQYF. In DNA form, the CDR3 reads TGTGCCAGCAGTGAAACCATTTTGGGACAGCAAGAGACCCAGTACTTC.